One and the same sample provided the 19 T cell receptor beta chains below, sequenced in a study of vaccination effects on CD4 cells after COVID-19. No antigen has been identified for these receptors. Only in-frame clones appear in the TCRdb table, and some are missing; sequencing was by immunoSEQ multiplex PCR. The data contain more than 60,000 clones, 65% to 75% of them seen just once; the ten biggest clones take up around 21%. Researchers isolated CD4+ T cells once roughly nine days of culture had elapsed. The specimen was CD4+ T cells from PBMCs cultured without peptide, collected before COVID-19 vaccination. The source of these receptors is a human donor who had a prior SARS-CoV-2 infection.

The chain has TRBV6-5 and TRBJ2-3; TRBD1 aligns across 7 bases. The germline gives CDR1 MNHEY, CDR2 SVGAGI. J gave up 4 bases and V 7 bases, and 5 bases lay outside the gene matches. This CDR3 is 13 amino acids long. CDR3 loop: CASKRQGADTQYF. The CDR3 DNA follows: TGTGCCAGCAAACGACAGGGTGCAGATACGCAGTATTTT.

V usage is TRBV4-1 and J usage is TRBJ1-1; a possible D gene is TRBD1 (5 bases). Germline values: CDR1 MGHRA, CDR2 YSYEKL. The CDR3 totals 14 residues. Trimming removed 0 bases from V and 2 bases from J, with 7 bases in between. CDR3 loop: CASSQEGGNTEAFF. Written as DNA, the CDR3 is TGCGCCAGCAGCCAAGAGGGGGGTAACACTGAAGCTTTCTTT.

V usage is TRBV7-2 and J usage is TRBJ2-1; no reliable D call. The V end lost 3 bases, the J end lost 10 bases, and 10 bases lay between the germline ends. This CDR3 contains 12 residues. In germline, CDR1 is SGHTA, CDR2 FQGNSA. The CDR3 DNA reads TGTGCCAGCAGCTTTAAGCGAATAGAGCAGTTCTTC. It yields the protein CASSFKRIEQFF. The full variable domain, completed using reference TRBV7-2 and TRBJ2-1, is GAGVSQSPSNKVTEKGKDVELRCDPISGHTALYWYRQSLGQGLEFLIYFQGNSAPDKSGLPSDRFSAERTGGSVSTLTIQRTQQEDSAVYLCASSFKRIEQFFGPGTRLTVL.

The DNA of the CDR3 is TGTGCCAGTAGTATAAAGAGGGGCACTAATGAAAAACTGTTTTTT. This gives the protein CASSIKRGTNEKLFF. This rearrangement joins TRBV19 to TRBJ1-4, with D tentatively TRBD1 (5 bases). Germline CDR1 reads LNHDA; CDR2 reads SQIVND (reference sequence). V was shortened by 2 bases and J by 2 bases, with 9 bases between the two germline ends. This CDR3 is built from 15 residues.

CDR3 DNA: TGTGCCAGCAGGTCGACAGGACACTCATCCTACGAGCAGTACTTC. It encodes CASRSTGHSSYEQYF. J is TRBJ2-7 and V is TRBV6-5, with D perhaps matching TRBD1 (6 bases). The ends were cut back, 6 bases at V and 1 base at J, with 16 bases in the middle. The V gene's germline CDR1 is MNHEY and CDR2 SVGAGI. The CDR3 covers 15 residues.

The DNA for the CDR3 is TGTGCCAGCAGCCCCGGTCGCGAAAACTACGAGCAGTACTTC. This gives the protein CASSPGRENYEQYF. The gene calls are TRBV11-3 and TRBJ2-7; the D is unclear. There are 14 residues in the CDR3. V lost 5 bases and J 3 bases, leaving 14 bases between the germline ends. The germline V gene has CDR1 SGHNT and CDR2 YENEEA.

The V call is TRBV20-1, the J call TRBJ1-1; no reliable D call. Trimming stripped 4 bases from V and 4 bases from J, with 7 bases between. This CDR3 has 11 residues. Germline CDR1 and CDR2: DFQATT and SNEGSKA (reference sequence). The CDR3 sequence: CSAIKGTEAFF. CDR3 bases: TGCAGTGCTATAAAGGGCACTGAAGCTTTCTTT.

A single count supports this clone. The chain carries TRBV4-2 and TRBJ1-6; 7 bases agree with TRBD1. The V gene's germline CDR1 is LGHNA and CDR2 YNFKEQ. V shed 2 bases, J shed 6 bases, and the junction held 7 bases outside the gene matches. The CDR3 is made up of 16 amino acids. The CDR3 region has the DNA TGTGCCAGCAGCCAACCAGGGACAGATCTTAATTCACCCCTCCACTTT. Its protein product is CASSQPGTDLNSPLHF.

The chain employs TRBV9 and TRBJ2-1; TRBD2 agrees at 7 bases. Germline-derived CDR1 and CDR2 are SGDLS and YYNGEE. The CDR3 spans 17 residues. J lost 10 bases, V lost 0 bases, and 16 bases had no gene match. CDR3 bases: TGTGCCAGCAGCGTAGCTACCGTGGCTAGCGGCCTTAGCGAGCAGTTCTTC. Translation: CASSVATVASGLSEQFF.

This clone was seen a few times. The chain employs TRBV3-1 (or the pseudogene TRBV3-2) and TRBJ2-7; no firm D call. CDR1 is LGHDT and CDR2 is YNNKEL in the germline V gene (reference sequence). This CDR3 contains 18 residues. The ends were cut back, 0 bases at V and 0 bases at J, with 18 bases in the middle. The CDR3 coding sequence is TGTGCCAGCAGCCAAGACATTCGTAGAGGTCAATACTCCTACGAGCAGTACTTC. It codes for CASSQDIRRGQYSYEQYF.

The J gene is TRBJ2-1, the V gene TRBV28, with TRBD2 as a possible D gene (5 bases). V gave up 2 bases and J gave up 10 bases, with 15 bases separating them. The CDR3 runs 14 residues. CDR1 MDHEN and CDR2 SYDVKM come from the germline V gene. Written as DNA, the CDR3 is TGTGCCAGCAGTTTACATCAGAGGAGGTGGGAGCAGTTCTTC. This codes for CASSLHQRRWEQFF.

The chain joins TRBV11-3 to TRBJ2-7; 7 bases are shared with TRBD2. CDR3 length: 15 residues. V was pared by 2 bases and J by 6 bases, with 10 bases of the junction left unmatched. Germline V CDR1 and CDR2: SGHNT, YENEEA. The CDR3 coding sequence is TGTGCCAGCAGCTTAATGATGGGCGGGAGTGGCGAGCAGTACTTC. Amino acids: CASSLMMGGSGEQYF.

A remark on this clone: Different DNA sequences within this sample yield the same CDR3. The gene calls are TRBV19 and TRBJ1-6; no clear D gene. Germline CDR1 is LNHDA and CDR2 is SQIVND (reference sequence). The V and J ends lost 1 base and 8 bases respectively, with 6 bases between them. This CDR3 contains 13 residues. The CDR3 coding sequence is TGTGCCAGTAGTATAGGCAAGGATTCACCCCTCCACTTT. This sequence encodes CASSIGKDSPLHF. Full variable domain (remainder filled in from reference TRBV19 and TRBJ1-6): DGGITQSPKYLFRKEGQNVTLSCEQNLNHDAMYWYRQDPGQGLRLIYYSQIVNDFQKGDIAEGYSVSREKKESFPLTVTSAQKNPTAFYLCASSIGKDSPLHFGNGTRLTVT.

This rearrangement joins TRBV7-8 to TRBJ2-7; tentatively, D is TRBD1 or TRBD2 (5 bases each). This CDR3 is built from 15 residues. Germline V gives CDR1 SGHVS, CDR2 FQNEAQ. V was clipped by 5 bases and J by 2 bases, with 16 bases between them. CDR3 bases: TGTGCCAGCAGCCCATTCTCAGGGACCACCTACGAGCAGTACTTC. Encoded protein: CASSPFSGTTYEQYF.

The CDR3 DNA sequence: TGTGCCAGCAGTGACAGGGGGCTGAATTATGGCTACACCTTC. The encoded protein is CASSDRGLNYGYTF. This chain joins TRBV6-1 and TRBJ1-2, with 8 bases matching TRBD1. Germline-derived CDR1 and CDR2 are MNHNS and SASEGT. The CDR3 consists of 14 residues. V shed 3 bases and J 5 bases; nucleotides not matched to a gene: 5.

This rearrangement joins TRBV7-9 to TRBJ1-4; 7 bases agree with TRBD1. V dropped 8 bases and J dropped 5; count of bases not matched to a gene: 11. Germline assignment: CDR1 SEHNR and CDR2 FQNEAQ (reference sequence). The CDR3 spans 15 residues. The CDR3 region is CASGLGTEVNEKLFF. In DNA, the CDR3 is TGTGCCAGCGGCCTCGGGACAGAAGTAAATGAAAAACTGTTTTTT. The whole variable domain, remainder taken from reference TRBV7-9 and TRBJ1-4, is DTGVSQNPRHKITKRGQNVTFRCDPISEHNRLYWYRQTLGQGPEFLTYFQNEAQLEKSRLLSDRFSAERPKGSFSTLEIQRTEQGDSAMYLCASGLGTEVNEKLFFGSGTQLSVL.

The CDR3 DNA sequence: TGTGCCAGCAGCCAAGTTACGACGGCCTCTGGCTACACCTTC. Translation gives CASSQVTTASGYTF. The V gene is TRBV14, the J gene TRBJ1-2; D unresolved. The germline gives CDR1 SGHDN, CDR2 FVKESK. The CDR3 is 14 residues long. The germline V and J ends were trimmed by 1 base and 7 bases, with 13 bases remaining between them.

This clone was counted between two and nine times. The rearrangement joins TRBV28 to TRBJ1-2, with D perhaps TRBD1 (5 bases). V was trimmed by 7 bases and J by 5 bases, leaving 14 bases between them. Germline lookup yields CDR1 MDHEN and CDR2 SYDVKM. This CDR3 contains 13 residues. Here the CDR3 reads CASTWGGRYGYTF. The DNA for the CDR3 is TGTGCCAGCACCTGGGGGGGACGGTATGGCTACACCTTC.

CDR3 nucleotide sequence: TGTGCCAGCTCACCTCAGAACACCGGGGAGCTGTTTTTT. It is translated as CASSPQNTGELFF. The chain recombines TRBV18 with TRBJ2-2; D is unclear. Trimming shortened V by 3 bases and J by 1 base, and 3 bases separated the two germline ends. Germline assignment: CDR1 KGHSH and CDR2 LQKENI. The CDR3 spans 13 residues.